The T cell receptor beta chain described here comes from a study of blood T cell repertoires in COVID-19. TCRdb's table, derived via immunoSEQ multiplex PCR, lists solely in-frame clones and lacks some. In the table there are more than 25,000 clones, around 83% of which are singletons. V gave up 1 base and J gave up 9 bases, with 10 bases separating them. This CDR3 comprises 12 residues. CDR1 and CDR2 from the germline V gene are LGHDT and YNNKEL (reference sequence). The sequenced sample consisted of peripheral blood. This sequence was found in a human donor in a cohort sampled during active COVID-19. The chain employs TRBV3-1 (or the pseudogene TRBV3-2) and TRBJ2-7, with D possibly being TRBD1 (7 bases). CDR3 coding DNA: TGTGCCAGCAGCCAAGGGAGGGGGCGGCAGTACTTC. Amino acid sequence: CASSQGRGRQYF.